Each of the 18 T cell receptor beta chains below was sequenced from the same sample in a study of tumor-infiltrating T cells and Merkel cell polyomavirus. As for the study in general: The T cells studied were CD8+ and recognized the Merkel cell polyomavirus KLL epitope.

All patients' tumors stained robustly positive for Merkel cell polyomavirus Large T antigen by immunohistochemistry. Sequencing was performed with immunoSEQ multiplex PCR; in TCRdb, only in-frame clones are kept and a portion is missing. The sample shows about 25,000 clones, around 90% of them seen only once. Sequenced input: lymph node tissue. All receptors come from a man aged 45-60 years with Merkel cell carcinoma.

The gene calls are TRBV6-5 and TRBJ2-5, with D possibly TRBD2 on 6 matching bases. The CDR3 is 15 amino acids. The V and J ends lost 6 bases and 6 bases respectively, with 20 bases between them. Germline assignment: CDR1 MNHEY and CDR2 SVGAGI. In DNA, the CDR3 is TGTGCCAGCAGCCCCCTGACTAGTGGGCGGCAGACCCAGTACTTC. It specifies CASSPLTSGRQTQYF.

J is TRBJ2-7 and V is TRBV7-2, with 8 bases matching TRBD1. Germline V CDR1 and CDR2: SGHTA, FQGNSA. The CDR3 has 15 residues. Losses at the gene ends were 6 bases for V and 3 bases for J; bases not matched to a gene: 10. The DNA of the CDR3 is TGTGCCAGCAGACATTCCGGGACAGGATACTACGAGCAGTACTTC. Amino acid sequence: CASRHSGTGYYEQYF.

V gene TRBV28 combines with J gene TRBJ2-3; weak D call: TRBD1 (6 bases). This CDR3 has 17 amino acids. CDR1 MDHEN and CDR2 SYDVKM come from the germline V gene. The V and J ends lost 5 bases and 0 bases respectively, with 18 bases between them. CDR3 DNA sequence: TGTGCCAGCAGTACCGCACAGGGTTTGTCTAGCACAGATACGCAGTATTTT. Translated: CASSTAQGLSSTDTQYF.

The gene calls are TRBV7-8 and TRBJ2-7; a weak D match, TRBD2 (6 bases). The CDR3 is 16 residues long. Germline V gene lookup returns CDR1 SGHVS and CDR2 FQNEAQ. Trimming cost V 5 bases and J 1 base, with 18 bases left between them. DNA for the CDR3: TGTGCCAGCAGCCCCAGCGGAGGGGCAGGTTCCTACGAGCAGTACTTC. Amino acid sequence: CASSPSGGAGSYEQYF.

This clone was seen more than once but under ten times. The rearrangement joins TRBV5-6 to TRBJ2-3; D uncertain. The germline V gene has CDR1 SGHDT and CDR2 YYEEEE. The CDR3 is 14 residues long. The V and J ends lost 8 bases and 3 bases respectively, with 16 bases between them. The CDR3 sequence is CASKTPKFTDTQYF. The CDR3 nucleotides read TGTGCCAGTAAGACACCAAAGTTTACAGATACGCAGTATTTT. The variable domain in full, completed from reference TRBV5-6 and TRBJ2-3, reads DAGVTQSPTHLIKTRGQQVTLRCSPKSGHDTVSWYQQALGQGPQFIFQYYEEEERQRGNFPDRFSGHQFPNYSSELNVNALLLGDSALYLCASKTPKFTDTQYFGPGTRLTVL.

Only a few counts were recorded for this clone. CDR3 sequence: CASSRTFDSGNTIYF. For the CDR3, the DNA is TGTGCCAGCAGTCGGACATTCGACTCTGGAAACACCATATATTTT. V is TRBV6-5 and J is TRBJ1-3, with a weak D call TRBD1 (5 bases). This CDR3 has 15 residues. Looked up from germline, CDR1 is MNHEY and CDR2 is SVGAGI. Trimming pared 5 bases from V and 0 bases from J, leaving 11 bases between.

V usage is TRBV25-1 and J usage is TRBJ2-3; 10 bases map to TRBD2. The CDR3 has 14 residues. The J segment lost 1 base and the V segment lost 6 bases, leaving 1 base of the junction unmatched. Germline CDR1 MGHDK, CDR2 SYGVNS. The CDR3 DNA sequence: TGTGCCAGCAGAAGCGGGAGGGGCACAGATACGCAGTATTTT. This codes for CASRSGRGTDTQYF.

The V and J genes are TRBV5-8 and TRBJ2-7; 8 bases fit TRBD1. The V segment lost 4 bases and the J segment 2 bases; nucleotides outside the gene matches: 5. CDR3 length: 14 amino acids. CDR1 and CDR2 from the germline V gene are SGHTS and YDEGEE. This CDR3 reads CASSGQGSPYEQYF. CDR3 in DNA: TGTGCCAGCAGCGGACAGGGATCCCCCTACGAGCAGTACTTC. The full variable domain, in which reference TRBV5-8 and TRBJ2-7 provide the parts outside the CDR3, is EAGVTQSPTHLIKTRGQQATLRCSPISGHTSVYWYQQALGLGLQFLLWYDEGEERNRGNFPPRFSGRQFPNYSSELNVNALELEDSALYLCASSGQGSPYEQYFGPGTRLTVT.

The chain joins TRBV7-3 to TRBJ2-1; TRBD1 matches 8 bases. The CDR3 totals 15 residues. The junction had 7 bases not matched to a gene; V was cut back by 3 bases and J by 6 bases. CDR1 is SGHTA, CDR2 FQGTGA, per germline. The CDR3 DNA is TGTGCCAGCAGCTTCACCGGGACAGGAGGCAATGAGCAGTTCTTC. It yields the protein CASSFTGTGGNEQFF.

The V gene is TRBV10-3, the J gene TRBJ2-1; 13 bases map to TRBD2. Germline V gene lookup returns CDR1 ENHRY and CDR2 SYGVKD. V shed 11 bases, J shed 7 bases, and the junction held 8 bases outside the gene matches. CDR3 size: 14 residues. As DNA, the CDR3 is TGTGCCGCCGAGGGACTAGCGGGACGGAATGAGCAGTTCTTC. Amino acids: CAAEGLAGRNEQFF.

The chain carries TRBV5-1 and TRBJ2-1, with TRBD2 matching 8 bases. This CDR3 region has 18 residues. Looked up from germline, CDR1 is SGHRS and CDR2 is YFSETQ. Trimming took 0 bases from V and 2 from J; bases not matched to a gene: 10. The DNA of the CDR3 is TGCGCCAGCAGCTTGGCCCCCGCGGGAGGCTTGACCTACAATGAGCAGTTCTTC. Residues: CASSLAPAGGLTYNEQFF.

The chain uses TRBV11-3 and TRBJ2-5, with 9 bases aligning to TRBD1. V was pared by 5 bases and J by 5 bases, with 12 bases of the junction left unmatched. Germline loops: CDR1 SGHNT, CDR2 YENEEA. The CDR3 length is 16 residues. Written as DNA, the CDR3 is TGTGCCAGCAGCGCTACGACAGGGGGAAGTATGGAGACCCAGTACTTC. It specifies CASSATTGGSMETQYF. The whole variable domain, remainder taken from reference TRBV11-3 and TRBJ2-5, is EAGVVQSPRYKIIEKKQPVAFWCNPISGHNTLYWYLQNLGQGPELLIRYENEEAVDDSQLPKDRFSAERLKGVDSTLKIQPAELGDSAVYLCASSATTGGSMETQYFGPGTRLLVL.

The rearrangement uses TRBV28 and TRBJ2-5; possibly TRBD2 for D (5 bases). The end of the DNA fits TRBJ2-7 better, so the J call may be wrong. This CDR3 is built from 14 residues. The germline gives CDR1 MDHEN, CDR2 SYDVKM. CDR3: CASSPSGSSYEQYF. CDR3 coding DNA: TGTGCCAGCAGCCCCTCGGGGAGCTCCTACGAGCAGTACTTC.

This sequence joins TRBV5-6 and TRBJ1-1, with D tentatively TRBD1 (6 bases). CDR1 is SGHDT, CDR2 YYEEEE, per germline. The CDR3 is made up of 16 amino acids. V was cut by 0 bases and J by 1 base, with 13 bases left in between. CDR3: CASSLVGGRGNTEAFF. The CDR3 DNA is TGTGCCAGCAGCTTGGTTGGAGGCAGGGGGAACACTGAAGCTTTCTTT.

The CDR3 DNA reads as TGTGCCAGTAGTTCCGGGGACACCTCAAATCAGCCCCAGCATTTT. Encoded protein: CASSSGDTSNQPQHF. This rearrangement joins TRBV19 to TRBJ1-5; D perhaps matches TRBD1 (6 bases). The CDR3 extends over 15 amino acids. The V gene lost 5 bases and the J gene lost 4 bases, with 15 bases spanning the gap. CDR1 is LNHDA and CDR2 is SQIVND in the germline V gene (reference sequence).

This chain connects TRBV11-2 to TRBJ2-3; 8 nucleotides line up with TRBD2. Looked up from germline, CDR1 is SGHAT and CDR2 is FQNNGV. J was trimmed by 2 bases and V by 5 bases; bases with no gene match: 12. The CDR3 extends over 17 amino acids. The CDR3 nucleotides are TGTGCCAGCAGCCCCAGAGTGATAGCGGGGCACACAGATACGCAGTATTTT. Translating gives CASSPRVIAGHTDTQYF. Full variable domain (rest looked up from reference TRBV11-2 and TRBJ2-3): EAGVAQSPRYKIIEKRQSVAFWCNPISGHATLYWYQQILGQGPKLLIQFQNNGVVDDSQLPKDRFSAERLKGVDSTLKIQPAKLEDSAVYLCASSPRVIAGHTDTQYFGPGTRLTVL.

The rearrangement joins TRBV30 to TRBJ2-3; unclear D gene. The CDR3 covers 13 residues. CDR1 and CDR2 (germline): GTSNPN, SVGIG (reference sequence). The ends were cut back, 4 bases at V and 6 bases at J, with 14 bases in the middle. CDR3 in amino acids: CAWNPLKQDTQYF. In nucleotides, the CDR3 is TGTGCCTGGAACCCCCTAAAACAGGATACGCAGTATTTT.

This chain connects TRBV27 to TRBJ2-7, with 7 bases aligning to TRBD1. This CDR3 is built from 14 residues. Germline-derived CDR1 and CDR2 are MNHEY and SMNVEV (reference sequence). V was clipped by 4 bases and J by 4 bases; unmatched bases: 7. The CDR3 nucleotides are TGTGCCAGCAGTTCCTCCGGGACAGCGTACGAGCAGTACTTC. The encoded protein is CASSSSGTAYEQYF.